This T cell receptor beta chain was recovered during a study of T cell therapy after organ transplantation. Overall study: Expansion used a peptide pool of 30 HLA class I and II CMV epitopes.

CDR3 length: 14 amino acids. V was pared by 4 bases and J by 4 bases, with 14 bases between. Germline assignment: CDR1 SGHRS and CDR2 YFSETQ. This clone was observed a handful of times. Its target is unknown. Profiling relied on immunoSEQ multiplex PCR, and the TCRdb table lists in-frame clones only, not all of them. The table shows about 1,800 clones, with almost 80% occurring only once. This material consisted of CD8+ T cells from blood, taken before autologous CMV-specific T cell therapy. This TCR came from a human patient who had received a solid organ transplant and had CMV disease. This sequence joins TRBV5-1 and TRBJ1-1; D possibly corresponds to TRBD1 (5 bases). The CDR3 spells CASSLGRGGTEAFF. In DNA, the CDR3 is TGCGCCAGCAGCCTAGGACGGGGGGGCACTGAAGCTTTCTTT.